This TCR beta chain emerged from a study of blood T cells in healthy people across ages. The second PCR ran about 6 to 12 cycles with a sample-barcoded 5' primer and J-beta primers. MiXCR, applied by TCRdb to the 5' RACE reads, yields one record per CDR3 protein. The data show some 1 million distinct CDR3 sequences, around 45% seen once. V gave up 2 bases and J gave up 6 bases, with 21 bases separating them. The CDR3 covers 17 residues. From germline, CDR1 is MNHNY and CDR2 SVGAGI (reference sequence). The study, taken as a whole, reports: Correlation between TCR beta diversity and naive T cell percentage was strong.

About this clonotype: As yet, its antigen is unknown.

This TCR came from a woman aged 55-70 years in good health. The sample comprised blood. The chain has TRBV6-6 and TRBJ2-3, with D perhaps matching TRBD2 (6 bases). CDR3 protein: CASSYPSGAGNVDTQYF. The CDR3 DNA sequence: TGTGCCAGCAGTTACCCCTCCGGCGCGGGAAATGTGGATACGCAGTATTTT.